The next 9 T cell receptor beta chains were all read from a single sample in a study of monozygotic twins with inflammatory bowel disease. TCRdb reprocessed the 5' RACE reads and stores each CDR3 protein as one record, lacking DNA. The data show 400,000 to 500,000 distinct CDR3 sequences, and the top ten clones hold 2% to 3%. The specimen sequenced was blood. These receptors came from a human donor with ulcerative colitis or Crohn's disease, or a healthy co-twin of an affected twin (not recorded which).

The chain couples TRBV10-3 to TRBJ2-7; TCRdb designates TRBD1, a call that cannot be tested without DNA. In germline, CDR1 is ENHRY, CDR2 SYGVKD. The CDR3 runs 15 residues. The chain's CDR3 is CAISLRDRDIYEQYF.

The chain employs TRBV6-6 and TRBJ2-1. The CDR3 runs 13 residues. CDR1 and CDR2 from the germline V gene are MNHNY and SVGAGI (reference sequence). Here the CDR3 reads CASSYLGYNEQFF.

The chain combines TRBV28 with TRBJ2-7; without DNA, the TCRdb call of TRBD2 cannot be checked. The germline gives CDR1 MDHEN, CDR2 SYDVKM. The CDR3 is 14 amino acids. CDR3 residues: CASSLTSKGPEQYF.

The chain couples TRBV12-3 or TRBV12-4 to TRBJ2-5; lacking DNA, the TRBD1 call made by TCRdb goes unchecked. The CDR3 loop spans 16 amino acids. The CDR3 region is CASSFYGAQGRETQYF.

The chain combines TRBV29-1 with TRBJ1-1. This CDR3 has 15 amino acids. CDR1 and CDR2 from the germline V gene are SQVTM and ANQGSEA. CDR3 amino acids: CSVGRTGIMNTEAFF.

The J gene is TRBJ2-3, the V gene TRBV7-6; TCRdb's D gene call, TRBD1, goes unchecked for lack of DNA. Looked up from germline, CDR1 is SGHVS and CDR2 is FNYEAQ. This CDR3 region has 20 residues. CDR3 residues: CASSLVNPHPDRGNADTQYF.

This sequence joins TRBV7-9 and TRBJ2-7; the D call from TCRdb, TRBD1, cannot be confirmed without DNA. The germline V gene has CDR1 SEHNR and CDR2 FQNEAQ (reference sequence). This CDR3 has 13 residues. CDR3 residues: CASSSRGRYEQYF.

V usage is TRBV2 and J usage is TRBJ2-5. The CDR3 is 12 residues long. Germline V gives CDR1 SNHLY, CDR2 FYNNEI. The CDR3 sequence: CASRGSQETQYF.

The CDR3 spells CASSLSFGYTF. The rearrangement links TRBV7-2 to TRBJ1-2. CDR1 and CDR2 from the germline V gene are SGHTA and FQGNSA. This CDR3 has 11 amino acids.